Detailed here is one T cell receptor beta chain. This record comes from a study of human T cells and chemical hapten exposure. TCRdb reprocessed the RACE reads with MiXCR, giving one entry per CDR3 protein. Counted here are roughly 100,000 distinct CDR3 sequences, 11% occurring once; the ten biggest clones make up around 3.5%. The germline gives CDR1 MNHNS, CDR2 SASEGT. This CDR3 contains 14 residues. The V gene end was trimmed by 1 base and the J gene end by 0 bases; junction bases not matched to a gene: 0. Time point here: patch test 1, 2 weeks after DPC sensitization. Described treatment: therapeutic diphenylcyclopropenone sensitization with weekly scalp DPC.

The rearrangement links TRBV6-1 to TRBJ2-7; 7 positions match TRBD1. The sample here was whole blood, taken in connection with sensitization to the hapten diphenylcyclopropenone (DPC). The sequence came from a woman aged 40-49 years with alopecia areata. Some clones in this sample may be carry-over from other donors' samples. As DNA, the CDR3 is TGTGCCAGCAGTGAAGGGGACAGCTCCTACGAGCAGTACTTC. It encodes CASSEGDSSYEQYF.